These 26 T cell receptor beta chains originate from one sample sequenced in a study of metastatic and nonmetastatic thyroid tumors. Thyroid surgery took place with no prior treatment in any patient. TCRdb reassembled clones from the PCR reads with MiXCR. The sample has some 13,000 clones; more than 20% are singletons. The sequenced sample was adjacent normal tissue. These receptor sequences come from a female donor with papillary thyroid cancer or a benign thyroid nodule (not recorded which). Some clones in this sample may be carry-over from other donors' samples.

This chain connects TRBV24-1 to TRBJ1-2; tentative D call: TRBD1 (6 bases). V was cut by 2 bases and J by 7 bases, with 16 bases left in between. The CDR3 has 15 residues. CDR1 and CDR2 (germline): KGHDR, SFDVKD. The CDR3: CATSDSMGRGSGYTF. In nucleotides, the CDR3 is TGTGCCACCAGTGATTCAATGGGCAGGGGAAGTGGCTACACCTTC.

This clone was picked up a small number of times. V gene TRBV6-6 combines with J gene TRBJ2-7; 8 nucleotides match TRBD2. The CDR3 is 16 residues long. With V trimmed by 0 bases and J by 2 bases, 6 bases remained unmatched. The germline V gene has CDR1 MNHNY and CDR2 SVGAGI (reference sequence). CDR3 sequence reads: CASSYSTPGLAYEQYF. Here the CDR3 DNA reads TGTGCCAGCAGTTACTCGACTCCGGGACTAGCCTACGAGCAGTACTTC.

The chain couples TRBV20-1 to TRBJ1-1; TRBD1 is a possible D gene (5 bases). Germline CDR1 and CDR2: DFQATT and SNEGSKA (reference sequence). The CDR3 is 18 residues long. Trimming pared 3 bases from V and 0 bases from J, leaving 23 bases between. The CDR3 bases are TGCAGTGCTAGGGGGTTCCGTTCGGGGGGTGCCATGAACACTGAAGCTTTCTTT. Translating gives CSARGFRSGGAMNTEAFF.

The genes are TRBV5-1 and TRBJ2-3, with TRBD2 matching over 8 bases. This CDR3 spans 17 amino acids. V lost 0 bases to trimming and J lost 6 bases; unmatched junction nucleotides: 12. Per germline, CDR1 SGHRS and CDR2 YFSETQ. The CDR3 bases are TGCGCCAGCAGCTTGGGGCTAGCGGGTGTCCAGGATGATACGCAGTATTTT. This sequence encodes CASSLGLAGVQDDTQYF. The variable domain in full, completed from reference TRBV5-1 and TRBJ2-3, reads KAGVTQTPRYLIKTRGQQVTLSCSPISGHRSVSWYQQTPGQGLQFLFEYFSETQRNKGNFPGRFSGRQFSNSRSEMNVSTLELGDSALYLCASSLGLAGVQDDTQYFGPGTRLTVL.

V usage is TRBV27 and J usage is TRBJ2-2, with D unclear. The CDR3 loop spans 14 amino acids. The V gene's germline CDR1 is MNHEY and CDR2 SMNVEV (reference sequence). The V end was cut by 4 bases, the J end by 2 bases, with 8 bases between. The CDR3 coding sequence is TGTGCCAGCAGTTCTGGTCATAACACCGGGGAGCTGTTTTTT. Encoded protein: CASSSGHNTGELFF.

This clone has more than one count but fewer than ten. J is TRBJ2-7 and V is TRBV12-3 or TRBV12-4; D might be TRBD1 or TRBD2, each matching 5 bases. The CDR3 contains 15 residues. Trimming left V 3 bases short and J 0 bases short, with 12 bases between. The CDR3 region is CASSFGAGGSYEQYF. CDR3 sequence (DNA): TGTGCCAGCAGTTTTGGAGCTGGGGGCTCCTACGAGCAGTACTTC.

This clone showed up many times. The CDR3 region has the DNA TGTGCCAGCAGCGTAGGCAGGGTAGGCACTGAAGCTTTCTTT. Its translation: CASSVGRVGTEAFF. This rearrangement joins TRBV9 to TRBJ1-1; tentative D call: TRBD1 (5 bases). Germline V gene lookup returns CDR1 SGDLS and CDR2 YYNGEE. The CDR3 is 14 amino acids. The ends were cut back, 0 bases at V and 4 bases at J, with 10 bases in the middle.

In its sample, this clone was seen a few times. Germline is not matched at one junction end, which may reflect a read error. The J gene is TRBJ2-7, the V gene TRBV6-2 or TRBV6-3, with D maybe TRBD1 (7 bases). CDR1 is MNHEY, CDR2 SVGEGT, per germline. The CDR3 spans 16 residues. CDR3 sequence (DNA): TGTGCCAGCACTTACGCGGGGACCGGGACAGCCTACGAGCAGTACTTC. This gives the protein CASTYAGTGTAYEQYF.

This clone was found many times. V is TRBV25-1 and J is TRBJ1-2; D not resolved. This CDR3 has 12 amino acids. Trimming took off 8 bases at V and 4 bases at J, with 11 bases between the two ends. Looked up from germline, CDR1 is MGHDK and CDR2 is SYGVNS. The CDR3 region is CASSSWVYGYTF. The CDR3 nucleotides are TGTGCCAGCTCCTCTTGGGTCTATGGCTACACCTTC.

This chain links TRBV4-2 with TRBJ2-7; D perhaps matches TRBD2 (5 bases). Germline CDR1 reads LGHNA; CDR2 reads YNFKEQ. CDR3 length: 12 residues. CDR3 DNA: TGTGCGCCCGAGGTAGCGCAAAACGAGCAGTACTTC. Its protein product is CAPEVAQNEQYF.

The chain couples TRBV5-4 to TRBJ1-5; weak D call: TRBD1 (6 bases). The CDR3 covers 15 residues. Trimming removed 2 bases at V and 1 base at J, with 10 bases between. Germline lookup yields CDR1 SGHNT and CDR2 YYREEE (reference sequence). CDR3 in amino acids: CASSLHRESNQPQHF. The CDR3 bases are TGTGCCAGCAGCTTACACAGGGAGAGCAATCAGCCCCAGCATTTT.

Of note for this clone: The junction does not match germline at one end; this may be a read error. The chain joins TRBV6-1 to TRBJ1-2; D uncertain. Germline CDR1 and CDR2: MNHNS and SASEGT. The CDR3 extends over 17 amino acids. The CDR3 loop reads CASSEGNGVMGSNGYTF. For the CDR3, the DNA is TGCGCCAGCAGTGAAGGGAACGGAGTCATGGGGTCCAATGGCTACACCTTC.

This rearrangement joins TRBV18 to TRBJ2-7; D remains unclear. Trimming left V 3 bases short and J 5 bases short, with 14 bases between. Germline loops: CDR1 KGHSH, CDR2 LQKENI. This CDR3 region has 14 residues. CDR3 nucleotides: TGTGCCAGCTCACCGCCGAACTCAGGAGACGAGCAGTACTTC. It specifies CASSPPNSGDEQYF.

This clone was observed at least ten times. The chain's CDR3 is CASSQSLGGYDEQYF. The CDR3 nucleotides are TGTGCCAGCAGCCAATCCCTGGGCGGGTACGACGAGCAGTACTTC. The V call is TRBV4-2, the J call TRBJ2-7; maybe TRBD2 (5 bases). Germline CDR1 and CDR2: LGHNA and YNFKEQ. The CDR3 is 15 amino acids. V shed 2 bases and J shed 5 bases, with 16 bases lying between them.

This clone is judged medium-sized. The V and J genes are TRBV7-2 and TRBJ2-7, with D unclear. The V end lost 2 bases, the J end lost 4 bases, and 6 bases lay between the germline ends. The V gene's germline CDR1 is SGHTA and CDR2 FQGNSA. This CDR3 has 12 residues. This chain's CDR3 is CASSLQSYEQYF. The CDR3 nucleotides are TGTGCCAGCAGCTTACAGAGTTACGAGCAGTACTTC.

This clone is medium-sized (0.01 to 0.1%) by share. The chain has TRBV24-1 and TRBJ2-2; weak D call: TRBD1 (5 bases). The germline gives CDR1 KGHDR, CDR2 SFDVKD. This CDR3 is 15 amino acids long. V was pared by 4 bases and J by 6 bases, with 14 bases between. CDR3 region: CATSDHGTGPGELFF. As DNA, the CDR3 is TGTGCCACCAGTGACCACGGAACAGGTCCCGGGGAGCTGTTTTTT.

V gene TRBV29-1 combines with J gene TRBJ2-3, with 9 nucleotides matching TRBD2. This CDR3 is 15 amino acids long. V trimming: 6 bases; J trimming: 5 bases; junction bases outside the gene matches: 12. Germline values: CDR1 SQVTM, CDR2 ANQGSEA. The CDR3 reads CSVGWREGAGDTQYF. The CDR3 DNA sequence: TGCAGCGTAGGGTGGCGGGAGGGAGCTGGAGATACGCAGTATTTT.

The sample holds many counts of this clone. The rearrangement joins TRBV11-2 to TRBJ2-3; D might be TRBD1 or TRBD2, each matching 5 bases. Germline V gene lookup returns CDR1 SGHAT and CDR2 FQNNGV. The germline V and J ends were trimmed by 2 bases and 2 bases, with 11 bases remaining between them. This CDR3 spans 15 amino acids. DNA for the CDR3: TGTGCCAGCAGCTTATTGGGGGACCACACAGATACGCAGTATTTT. It codes for CASSLLGDHTDTQYF.

This clone appeared many times. The chain joins TRBV30 to TRBJ2-3, with 10 bases aligning to TRBD2. Germline CDR1 is GTSNPN and CDR2 is SVGIG (reference sequence). The CDR3 runs to 16 residues. V dropped 1 base and J dropped 1; count of bases not matched to a gene: 5. The DNA of the CDR3 is TGTGCCTGGAGTGAGGTCCTAGCGGGAGGCACAGATACGCAGTATTTT. It translates to CAWSEVLAGGTDTQYF.

This clone rates as medium-sized. CDR3 DNA sequence: TGTGCCAGCAACCGGTGGGGCAATCAGCCCCAGCATTTT. Protein sequence: CASNRWGNQPQHF. The chain employs TRBV2 and TRBJ1-5; the D is unclear. The V end was cut by 7 bases, the J end by 2 bases, with 9 bases between. Germline assignment: CDR1 SNHLY and CDR2 FYNNEI. This CDR3 comprises 13 residues.

For this clone: Compared with germline, one end of the junction differs, possibly owing to a read error. The genes are TRBV20-1 and TRBJ1-1, with D maybe TRBD1 (5 bases). The CDR3 has 16 residues. Per germline, CDR1 DFQATT and CDR2 SNEGSKA (reference sequence). CDR3 protein: CSDRAPLGGYRTEAFF. CDR3 in DNA: TGCAGTGATAGAGCCCCCCTGGGGGGATATAGGACTGAAGCCTTCTTT.

This clone counts as medium-sized. The rearrangement joins TRBV6-1 to TRBJ1-1, with 7 bases matching TRBD1. The ends lost 5 bases at V and 4 bases at J; junction bases unmatched: 7. This CDR3 has 14 residues. CDR1 and CDR2 (germline): MNHNS, SASEGT. The CDR3 bases are TGTGCCAGCAGTTTACAGGGGATCGCCACTGAAGCTTTCTTT. Its translation is CASSLQGIATEAFF.

This clone was counted at least ten times. This chain links TRBV3-1 with TRBJ1-4; no clear D. The CDR3 is made up of 13 amino acids. Germline V gene lookup returns CDR1 LGHDT and CDR2 YNNKEL (reference sequence). Trimming stripped 1 base from V and 7 bases from J, with 7 bases between. DNA of the CDR3: TGTGCCAGCAGCCAAGTCACAGCTGAAAAACTGTTTTTT. Its translation is CASSQVTAEKLFF.

In regard to this clone: Sequence at one end of the junction differs from germline and may be a read error. Other DNA variants within this sample encode the same CDR3. The rearrangement links TRBV5-1 to TRBJ2-1; TRBD2 might be the D (6 bases). Germline CDR1 reads SGHRS; CDR2 reads YFSETQ. The CDR3 is 16 amino acids. CDR3 DNA: TGCGCCAGTAGCTTGGGAACTAGCTGGGAGAGGAATGAGCAGTTCTTC. Its protein product is CASSLGTSWERNEQFF.

Comments on this clone: The junction departs from germline at one end; a sequencing error may be responsible. The chain joins TRBV5-3 to TRBJ2-2; 10 bases fit TRBD1. TRBV5-3 is treated as an ORF (open reading frame) with a function not yet certain. CDR3 length: 16 amino acids. The CDR3: CASSALGQGFTVELFF. The CDR3 DNA reads TGTGCCAGTAGCGCGCTGGGACAGGGGTTCACCGTGGAGCTGTTTTTT.

This clone occurred many times. A much larger clone sits a single nucleotide away, making a read error possible. The sample carries other DNA sequences with the same CDR3. V gene TRBV6-6 combines with J gene TRBJ2-7; TRBD1 might be the D (6 bases). Trimming removed 2 bases from V and 7 bases from J, with 15 bases in between. This CDR3 contains 14 residues. Germline CDR1 reads MNHNY; CDR2 reads SVGAGI (reference sequence). Here the CDR3 DNA reads TGTGCCAGCAGTTACCCTCGGGACAACTATGAGCAGTACTTC. It yields the protein CASSYPRDNYEQYF.